This T cell receptor beta chain came from a study of blood T cell repertoires in COVID-19. About the research overall: Acute and convalescent COVID-19 samples came from the United States, Italy and Spain. T cells, B-cell-depleted T cells, or PBMCs provided the cDNA or gDNA that served as material.

V was pared by 4 bases and J by 4 bases, with 10 bases between. Germline values: CDR1 LGHDT, CDR2 YNNKEL (reference sequence). CDR3 length equals 14 residues. In the authors' workflow: By means of reference gene primer amplification, nucleated cell counts were estimated. The protocol was immunoSEQ multiplex PCR, while the TCRdb copy is restricted to in-frame clones and leaves out a portion. That table furnishes V, J and clone size, whereas the DNA furnished D and trimming. The sample lists under 300,000 clones; 82% were seen once. Sequenced input: peripheral blood. This TCR was recovered from a woman older than 75 with active or convalescent COVID-19. This chain joins TRBV3-1 (or the pseudogene TRBV3-2) and TRBJ1-4; D possibly corresponds to TRBD1 (6 bases). CDR3 amino acids: CASSPRQDNEKLFF. The CDR3, as DNA: TGTGCCAGCAGCCCGAGACAGGATAATGAAAAACTGTTTTTT.